What follows are 24 T cell receptor beta chains derived from one specimen sequenced in a study of T cells in women clearing cervical HPV infection. The protocol was immunoSEQ multiplex PCR, while the TCRdb copy is restricted to in-frame clones and leaves out a portion. The sample has almost 20,000 clones; the top ten hold less than 3.5%. Specimen: blood buffy coat. These receptors all stem from a woman between 18 and 69 years old with a cervical HPV16 infection that either progressed to CIN3+ or cleared (not recorded which).

In terms of frequency, this clone is medium-sized (0.01 to 0.1%). The read terminates 3 residues before the CDR3 end, so the remaining end is supplied by the germline J gene. The rearrangement joins TRBV7-2 to TRBJ1-2, with D possibly matching TRBD1 (6 bases). V dropped 3 bases and J dropped 5 bases, with 16 bases sitting between them. The CDR3 loop spans 15 amino acids. From germline, CDR1 is SGHTA and CDR2 FQGNSA. The CDR3 sequence: CASSFYQGRSYGYTF. CDR3 DNA (partial): TGTGCCAGCAGCTTTTACCAGGGGAGATCATATGGC.

CDR3 loop: CASSQEGQGSRETQYF. The DNA read from the CDR3 is TGTGCCAGCAGCCAAGAGGGACAGGGGAGTAGGGAGACC. The rearrangement links TRBV4-2 to TRBJ2-5; 10 nucleotides line up with TRBD1. The sequence runs out 3 residues before the end of the CDR3; the remainder is reconstructed from the germline J gene. CDR1 and CDR2 (germline): LGHNA, YNFKEQ. The J segment lost 5 bases and the V segment lost 0 bases, leaving 6 bases of the junction unmatched. CDR3 length: 16 residues.

Of note for this clone: The sequenced fragment ends 3 residues before the CDR3 boundary, so the rest is inferred from the germline J gene. This chain links TRBV12-3 or TRBV12-4 with TRBJ2-7, with TRBD1 identical over 7 bases. Trimming at V came to 2 bases and at J to 2 bases, leaving 6 bases not matched to a gene. The CDR3 is 15 residues long. CDR3 DNA, as far as it was read: TGTGCCAGCAGTTTAAGGGACAGTCCACCCTACGAG. Translation: CASSLRDSPPYE. From start to end, the CDR3 is CASSLRDSPPYEQYF.

As regards this clone: The read ends 3 residues early relative to the CDR3; the germline J gene fills the gap. V usage is TRBV7-6 and J usage is TRBJ1-4, with D hard to call. The V end lost 3 bases, the J end lost 0 bases, and 8 bases lay between the germline ends. Germline lookup yields CDR1 SGHVS and CDR2 FNYEAQ. CDR3 length: 15 amino acids. This CDR3 reads CASSFEPTTNEKLFF. CDR3 DNA (partial): TGTGCCAGCAGCTTTGAGCCTACAACTAATGAAAAA. Looking up the rest from reference TRBV7-6 and TRBJ1-4 gives the full variable domain: GAGVSQSPRYKVTKRGQDVALRCDPISGHVSLYWYRQALGQGPEFLTYFNYEAQQDKSGLPNDRFSAERPEGSISTLTIQRTEQRDSAMYRCASSFEPTTNEKLFFGSGTQLSVL.

About this clone: The read ends 3 residues early relative to the CDR3; the germline J gene fills the gap. V usage is TRBV5-6 and J usage is TRBJ2-7; TRBD1 agrees at 7 bases. From germline, CDR1 is SGHDT and CDR2 YYEEEE. CDR3 length equals 15 residues. V dropped 4 bases and J dropped 5; count of bases not matched to a gene: 12. CDR3 protein: CASSPKTGFHHEQYF. The sequenced CDR3 bases are TGTGCCAGCAGCCCCAAGACAGGGTTTCACCACGAG.

A remark on this clone: The read ends 3 residues early relative to the CDR3; the germline J gene fills the gap. This rearrangement joins TRBV5-1 to TRBJ2-5; weak D call: TRBD2 (6 bases). Trimming pared 6 bases from V and 2 bases from J, leaving 11 bases between. Germline lookup yields CDR1 SGHRS and CDR2 YFSETQ. There are 13 residues in the CDR3. CDR3 residues: CASNRDSQETQYF. The covered CDR3 bases are TGCGCCAGCAATCGGGACTCACAAGAGACC. The full variable domain, completed using reference TRBV5-1 and TRBJ2-5, is KAGVTQTPRYLIKTRGQQVTLSCSPISGHRSVSWYQQTPGQGLQFLFEYFSETQRNKGNFPGRFSGRQFSNSRSEMNVSTLELGDSALYLCASNRDSQETQYFGPGTRLLVL.

Comments on this clone: Coverage ceases 3 residues before the CDR3 finishes, and the germline J gene fills in the end. The chain uses TRBV7-9 and TRBJ2-7, with unresolved D. The CDR3 contains 15 residues. V was cut by 1 base and J by 0 bases, with 10 bases left in between. Germline CDR1 and CDR2: SEHNR and FQNEAQ (reference sequence). Incomplete CDR3 DNA: TGTGCCAGCAGCTTAGGAGAGATCTACTCCTACGAG. Translating gives CASSLGEIYSYE. The CDR3 reads in full as CASSLGEIYSYEQYF.

A remark on this clone: The read terminates 3 residues before the CDR3 end, so the remaining end is supplied by the germline J gene. The chain couples TRBV5-1 to TRBJ1-5; TRBD1 matches 10 bases. The CDR3 is 16 amino acids. V trimming: 4 bases; J trimming: 7 bases; junction bases outside the gene matches: 11. Per the germline V gene, CDR1 is SGHRS and CDR2 is YFSETQ. CDR3 in amino acids: CASSEGGGTGAQPQHF. The sequenced CDR3 bases are TGCGCCAGCAGCGAAGGCGGGGGGACAGGGGCACAGCCC.

Worth noting for this clone: With the read ending 3 residues before the CDR3 end, the germline J gene is used to fill in that end. V gene TRBV30 combines with J gene TRBJ2-7; 9 bases align to TRBD1. This CDR3 region has 16 residues. With V trimmed by 2 bases and J by 5 bases, 13 bases remained unmatched. In germline, CDR1 is GTSNPN, CDR2 SVGIG (reference sequence). The CDR3 sequence is CAWSPRAGTGIDEQYF. The covered CDR3 bases are TGTGCCTGGAGTCCGAGGGCCGGGACAGGGATCGACGAG.

For this clone: The read comes to an end 3 residues before the CDR3 does, leaving the germline J gene to fill in the end. The genes are TRBV5-1 and TRBJ1-1, with 11 bases fitting TRBD1. With 3 bases clipped from V and 6 bases from J, the junction kept 13 bases outside the gene matches. The CDR3 sequence is 17 residues long. Germline V lookup: CDR1 SGHRS, CDR2 YFSETQ. CDR3 loop: CASSSQIGQGARAEAFF. The sequenced CDR3 bases are TGCGCCAGCAGCTCCCAGATAGGACAGGGGGCGAGAGCTGAA.

As concerns this clone: The CDR3 extends 3 residues past the end of the read, so its final part is completed from the germline J gene. This chain uses TRBV7-3 with TRBJ2-2, with a possible D match to TRBD1 (5 bases). In germline, CDR1 is SGHTA, CDR2 FQGTGA. V lost 5 bases, J lost 3 bases, and 10 bases lay in between. This CDR3 has 14 residues. CDR3: CASSIGQHTGELFF. CDR3 DNA, as far as it was read: TGTGCCAGCAGCATCGGACAACACACCGGGGAG.

Note on this clone: The read ends 3 residues shy of where the CDR3 ends; the end is completed using the germline J gene. The rearrangement links TRBV5-1 to TRBJ2-5; 7 nucleotides line up with TRBD2. The V segment lost 0 bases and the J segment 1 base; nucleotides outside the gene matches: 6. The germline V gene has CDR1 SGHRS and CDR2 YFSETQ. The CDR3 loop spans 16 amino acids. The CDR3 is CASSLEGGGTQETQYF. The CDR3 DNA, read in part, is TGCGCCAGCAGCTTGGAAGGCGGGGGAACCCAAGAGACC.

On this clone: The CDR3 goes on 3 residues after the read ends, and that part is filled in from the germline J gene. The genes are TRBV20-1 and TRBJ2-7, with unresolved D. CDR1 is DFQATT and CDR2 is SNEGSKA in the germline V gene (reference sequence). There are 13 residues in the CDR3. Trimming took off 6 bases at V and 6 bases at J, with 18 bases between the two ends. Here the CDR3 reads CSAVVLPGSEQYF. Incomplete CDR3 DNA: TGCAGTGCAGTGGTCCTGCCGGGTAGCGAG.

Points on this clone: The read gets to within 3 residues of the CDR3 end, and the germline J gene fills in the rest. The V and J genes are TRBV2 and TRBJ2-7; D might be TRBD2 (5 bases). CDR1 is SNHLY, CDR2 FYNNEI, per germline. The CDR3 consists of 15 residues. Trimming took 3 bases from V and 0 from J, leaving 12 bases between them. The CDR3 bases that were read are TGTGCCAGCAGTGACTTTAGCGTCAGCTCCTACGAG. Translation: CASSDFSVSSYE. The full-length CDR3 reads as CASSDFSVSSYEQYF.

This clone shows up as medium-sized by frequency. The read halts 3 residues ahead of the CDR3 end, with the missing end drawn from the germline J gene. The chain joins TRBV29-1 to TRBJ1-1; 10 positions agree with TRBD1. V shed 4 bases, J shed 2 bases, and the junction held 1 base outside the gene matches. CDR3 length: 13 residues. Germline V lookup: CDR1 SQVTM, CDR2 ANQGSEA. CDR3 DNA (partial): TGCAGCGTTGGGACAGGGGGTAACACTGAA. It specifies CSVGTGGNTE. The whole CDR3 protein is CSVGTGGNTEAFF.

About this clone: The read is 3 residues too short to cover the CDR3 end, so that end is filled in from the germline J gene. V and J are TRBV6-1 and TRBJ1-2; possibly TRBD1 for D (6 bases). This CDR3 is 14 amino acids long. V lost 4 bases, J lost 5 bases, and 14 bases lay in between. The germline V gene encodes CDR1 MNHNS and CDR2 SASEGT. CDR3 bases read: TGTGCCAGCAGTGGGAAGGGGGGGCAATATGGC. It is translated as CASSGKGGQYG. The CDR3, in full, reads CASSGKGGQYGYTF.

As for this clone: The read ends 3 residues shy of where the CDR3 ends; the end is completed using the germline J gene. The V call is TRBV9, the J call TRBJ2-3, with 12 bases lining up with TRBD2. The germline V gene encodes CDR1 SGDLS and CDR2 YYNGEE. The CDR3 spans 17 residues. Trimming at V came to 3 bases and at J to 3 bases, leaving 8 bases not matched to a gene. The sequenced CDR3 bases are TGTGCCAGCAGCGCATACCTAGCGGGGGGGCCTACAGATACG. Amino acid sequence: CASSAYLAGGPTDT. The full CDR3 protein is CASSAYLAGGPTDTQYF.

Points on this clone: The read is 3 residues too short to cover the CDR3 end, so that end is filled in from the germline J gene. The chain joins TRBV7-8 to TRBJ2-1; tentative D call: TRBD1 (7 bases). Germline assignment: CDR1 SGHVS and CDR2 FQNEAQ. Deletions cut 5 bases from V and 0 bases from J, with 11 bases between. The CDR3 runs to 15 residues. The sequenced part of the CDR3 DNA is TGTGCCAGCAGCGTCAGGGGGGACTCCTACAATGAG. Its translation: CASSVRGDSYNE. In full, the CDR3 is CASSVRGDSYNEQFF.

Turning to this clone: From the germline J gene comes the end of the CDR3, since the read stops 3 residues before it. The chain recombines TRBV19 with TRBJ2-5; possibly TRBD2 for D (5 bases). CDR1 LNHDA and CDR2 SQIVND come from the germline V gene (reference sequence). This CDR3 has 13 residues. Trimming cost V 5 bases and J 5 bases, with 12 bases left between them. Incomplete CDR3 DNA: TGTGCCAGTAGTGGAACTAGGCACGAGACC. Protein: CASSGTRHET. The full CDR3 is CASSGTRHETQYF.

Note on this clone: Read sequence stops 3 residues before the CDR3 end, and the germline J gene provides the missing end. The chain carries TRBV5-4 and TRBJ2-5; D perhaps matches TRBD2 (5 bases). This CDR3 region has 15 residues. Trimming took 0 bases from V and 1 from J, leaving 10 bases between them. CDR1 is SGHNT, CDR2 YYREEE, per germline (reference sequence). The CDR3 here is CASSLGVSAQETQYF. Partial CDR3 DNA: TGTGCCAGCAGCTTGGGTGTTAGCGCCCAAGAGACC.

Here the CDR3 reads CASSSGLAGAQDTQYF. Incomplete CDR3 DNA: TGTGCCAGCAGTTCCGGACTAGCGGGGGCCCAGGATACG. V is TRBV6-2 or TRBV6-3 and J is TRBJ2-3; 13 nucleotides agree with TRBD2. The read ends 3 residues shy of where the CDR3 ends; the end is completed using the germline J gene. With V trimmed by 4 bases and J by 6 bases, 7 bases remained unmatched. This CDR3 has 16 amino acids. The V gene's germline CDR1 is MNHEY and CDR2 SVGEGT.

A word on this clone: Read data end 3 residues before the CDR3 end; the end is taken from the germline J gene. This sequence joins TRBV30 and TRBJ2-6, with D maybe TRBD2 (7 bases). The V end was cut by 3 bases, the J end by 0 bases, with 18 bases between. Germline V gives CDR1 GTSNPN, CDR2 SVGIG (reference sequence). The CDR3 is 18 residues long. The CDR3 spells CAWRTGGQGSSGANVLTF. CDR3 DNA, as far as it was read: TGTGCCTGGAGAACCGGGGGGCAGGGAAGCTCTGGGGCCAACGTC.

As to this clone: The read falls 3 residues short of the CDR3 end, and the missing part is taken from the germline J gene. The chain uses TRBV7-2 and TRBJ1-5; possibly TRBD1 for D (5 bases). The CDR3 loop spans 15 amino acids. The germline V and J ends were trimmed by 0 bases and 3 bases, with 9 bases remaining between them. CDR1 is SGHTA and CDR2 is FQGNSA in the germline V gene. The sequenced CDR3 bases are TGTGCCAGCAGCTTAGCGCGACAGTTCAATCAGCCC. Its translation: CASSLARQFNQP. The full CDR3 reads CASSLARQFNQPQHF.

In the case of this clone: The sequence runs out 3 residues before the end of the CDR3; the remainder is reconstructed from the germline J gene. The V gene is TRBV10-1, the J gene TRBJ1-1; 10 bases line up with TRBD1. CDR3 length: 13 residues. The V segment lost 7 bases and the J segment 5 bases; nucleotides outside the gene matches: 4. The V gene's germline CDR1 is WNHNN and CDR2 SYGVQD (reference sequence). CDR3 loop: CASKTGQGTEAFF. The DNA read from the CDR3 is TGCGCCAGCAAAACGGGACAGGGGACTGAA.